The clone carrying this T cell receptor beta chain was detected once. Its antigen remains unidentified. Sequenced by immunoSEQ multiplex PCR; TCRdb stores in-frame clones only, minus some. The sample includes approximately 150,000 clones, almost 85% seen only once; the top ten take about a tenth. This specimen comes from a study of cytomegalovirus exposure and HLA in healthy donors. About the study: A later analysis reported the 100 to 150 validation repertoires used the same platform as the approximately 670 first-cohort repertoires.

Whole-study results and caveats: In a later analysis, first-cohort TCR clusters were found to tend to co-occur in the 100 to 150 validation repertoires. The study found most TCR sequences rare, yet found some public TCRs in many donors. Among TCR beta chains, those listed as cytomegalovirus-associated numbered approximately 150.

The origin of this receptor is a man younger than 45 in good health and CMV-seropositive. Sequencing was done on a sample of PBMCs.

The CDR3 spells CASSYAGDLNTEAFF. Written as DNA, the CDR3 is TGTGCCAGTAGTTACGCGGGGGACCTGAACACTGAAGCTTTCTTT. The rearrangement uses TRBV19 and TRBJ1-1; D may be TRBD1 (5 bases). The CDR3 is 15 amino acids. V lost 5 bases to trimming and J lost 0 bases, with 13 bases between them. Germline V CDR1 and CDR2: LNHDA, SQIVND (reference sequence). The complete variable domain, with remaining parts taken from reference TRBV19 and TRBJ1-1, reads DGGITQSPKYLFRKEGQNVTLSCEQNLNHDAMYWYRQDPGQGLRLIYYSQIVNDFQKGDIAEGYSVSREKKESFPLTVTSAQKNPTAFYLCASSYAGDLNTEAFFGQGTRLTVV.